The source of this T cell receptor beta chain is a study of shared clonotypes between healthy human individuals. Study-level results: Tissue TCR repertoires likely differ from these blood-only repertoires. Several donors held 4.5% to 5% of naive CD4 clonotypes in common.

About this clone itself: Its antigen is unidentified.

The test was conducted at deep level. Profiled with immunoSEQ multiplex PCR; TCRdb holds only in-frame clones, not every one. The sample carries approximately 2.1 million clones, 80% to 95% recorded once. Germline V gene lookup returns CDR1 SGHRS and CDR2 YFSETQ. Trimming at V came to 7 bases and at J to 5 bases, leaving 6 bases not matched to a gene. CDR3 size: 14 residues. The source of this sequence is a man younger than 35 in good health. Some clones in this sample may be carry-over from other donors' samples. The rearrangement links TRBV5-1 to TRBJ2-5; 12 bases fit TRBD1. Input material: naive CD4+ T cells from PBMCs. The subset: CD45RA+ positively selected. CDR3 coding DNA: TGCGCCAGCGGACGGGACAGGGGGCCCGAGACCCAGTACTTC. It translates to CASGRDRGPETQYF.